A single sample gave rise to the 8 T cell receptor beta chains below, sequenced in a study of radiotherapy plus CTLA-4 blockade in lung cancer. The data were produced by immunoSEQ multiplex PCR, yet TCRdb's version contains in-frame clones alone and is incomplete. This sample has 90,000 to 130,000 clones, with approximately 80% found just once. Sequencing was performed on peripheral blood, taken from a patient treated with radiotherapy plus ipilimumab. Receptors originate from a human donor with non-small cell lung cancer that progressed on radiotherapy plus ipilimumab. Some clones in this sample may be carry-over from other donors' samples.

This sequence joins TRBV2 and TRBJ2-7; maybe TRBD1 (7 bases). Trimming pared 6 bases from V and 2 bases from J, leaving 17 bases between. This CDR3 is 15 amino acids long. The V gene's germline CDR1 is SNHLY and CDR2 FYNNEI. The CDR3 sequence is CASSVGGTEAYEQYF. The CDR3 DNA follows: TGTGCCAGCAGCGTCGGCGGGACAGAGGCCTACGAGCAGTACTTC.

This clone turned up a few times. The J gene is TRBJ2-7, the V gene TRBV5-1, with a tentative D call TRBD1 (5 bases). Trimming took 2 bases from V and 0 from J, leaving 9 bases between them. Per germline, CDR1 SGHRS and CDR2 YFSETQ. The CDR3 sequence is 14 residues long. This chain's CDR3 is CASSFDSTSYEQYF. DNA of the CDR3: TGCGCCAGCAGCTTTGACAGCACCTCCTACGAGCAGTACTTC. The full variable domain, in which reference TRBV5-1 and TRBJ2-7 provide the parts outside the CDR3, is KAGVTQTPRYLIKTRGQQVTLSCSPISGHRSVSWYQQTPGQGLQFLFEYFSETQRNKGNFPGRFSGRQFSNSRSEMNVSTLELGDSALYLCASSFDSTSYEQYFGPGTRLTVT.

The V gene is TRBV9, the J gene TRBJ2-4, with no clear D. This CDR3 has 15 residues. The V end was cut by 0 bases, the J end by 6 bases, with 13 bases between. Germline V lookup: CDR1 SGDLS, CDR2 YYNGEE. The CDR3 sequence: CASSVAATLGNIQYF. The CDR3 region has the DNA TGTGCCAGCAGCGTAGCGGCGACTCTGGGAAACATTCAGTACTTC.

The V gene is TRBV5-1, the J gene TRBJ2-5; D could derive from TRBD1 or TRBD2 (5 bases each). This CDR3 has 15 amino acids. The germline V gene encodes CDR1 SGHRS and CDR2 YFSETQ. V was cut by 3 bases and J by 5 bases, with 17 bases left in between. For the CDR3, the DNA is TGCGCCAGCAGCTCAACCGGGGCTCAATTGGAGACCCAGTACTTC. Amino acid sequence: CASSSTGAQLETQYF. Variable domain in full (rest from reference TRBV5-1 and TRBJ2-5): KAGVTQTPRYLIKTRGQQVTLSCSPISGHRSVSWYQQTPGQGLQFLFEYFSETQRNKGNFPGRFSGRQFSNSRSEMNVSTLELGDSALYLCASSSTGAQLETQYFGPGTRLLVL.

This sequence joins TRBV2 and TRBJ1-3, with D possibly being TRBD1 (6 bases). The CDR3 extends over 13 amino acids. Germline CDR1 is SNHLY and CDR2 is FYNNEI. The V and J ends lost 6 bases and 3 bases respectively, with 9 bases between them. The CDR3 coding sequence is TGTGCCAGCAGCCCGGACAGTGGAAACACCATATATTTT. This codes for CASSPDSGNTIYF.

This clone occurred once. This rearrangement joins TRBV7-3 to TRBJ2-5; the match to TRBD2 covers 10 bases. The CDR3 spans 16 residues. J gave up 4 bases and V 0 bases, and 5 bases lay outside the gene matches. Germline loops: CDR1 SGHTA, CDR2 FQGTGA. The CDR3 DNA is TGTGCCAGCAGCTTAACTAGCGGGGGGACGGTAGAGACCCAGTACTTC. Protein product: CASSLTSGGTVETQYF.

The V and J genes are TRBV2 and TRBJ1-6; no clear D gene. This CDR3 is 14 amino acids long. Germline V CDR1 and CDR2: SNHLY, FYNNEI. V was shortened by 3 bases and J by 3 bases, with 6 bases between the two germline ends. The CDR3 DNA is TGTGCCAGCAGTGACAGCCACTATAATTCACCCCTCCACTTT. This codes for CASSDSHYNSPLHF. The whole variable domain, filled in from reference TRBV2 and TRBJ1-6, reads EPEVTQTPSHQVTQMGQEVILRCVPISNHLYFYWYRQILGQKVEFLVSFYNNEISEKSEIFDDQFSVERPDGSNFTLKIRSTKLEDSAMYFCASSDSHYNSPLHFGNGTRLTVT.

This clone is a singleton in its sample. The chain employs TRBV7-9 and TRBJ1-1, with D unclear. The CDR3 is 13 amino acids. The ends were cut back, 5 bases at V and 1 base at J, with 8 bases in the middle. From germline, CDR1 is SEHNR and CDR2 FQNEAQ (reference sequence). The CDR3 coding sequence is TGTGCCAGCAGCAAGGATGGGAACACTGAAGCTTTCTTT. Translation gives CASSKDGNTEAFF. Full variable domain (outside the CDR3, taken from reference TRBV7-9 and TRBJ1-1): DTGVSQNPRHKITKRGQNVTFRCDPISEHNRLYWYRQTLGQGPEFLTYFQNEAQLEKSRLLSDRFSAERPKGSFSTLEIQRTEQGDSAMYLCASSKDGNTEAFFGQGTRLTVV.